This T cell receptor (beta chain) appears in the sequencing data of a study of CD8 T cells in ankylosing spondylitis. Broader study findings: Prior literature has documented some motif variants in synovial fluid and blood from reactive arthritis. What appeared characteristic of ankylosing spondylitis blood was a TCR beta motif of fewer than ten highly homologous variants.

A remark on this clonotype: The antigen remains undetermined.

TCRdb reprocessed the 5' RACE reads with MiXCR, giving one entry per CDR3 protein. This repertoire shows fewer than 400,000 distinct CDR3 sequences, approximately 20% found once; its top ten account for about 17%. The CDR3 is 16 residues long. The germline V gene encodes CDR1 MNHEY and CDR2 SVGAGI. Trimming took 4 bases from V and 0 from J, leaving 12 bases between them. Material: blood, either unsorted or a sorted T cell fraction (not recorded which). V and J are TRBV6-5 and TRBJ2-2; no firm D call. The receptor was isolated from a male donor with ankylosing spondylitis. The CDR3 bases are TGTGCCAGCAGTTTCCTCAGGCCCTCGAACACCGGGGAGCTGTTTTTT. It encodes CASSFLRPSNTGELFF.